This paragraph covers one TCR beta chain sequence. Its matching antigen is unknown. Clones were read by immunoSEQ multiplex PCR, and TCRdb kept only the in-frame ones, dropping some. The data show about 120,000 clones, about 91% seen once. This entry is derived from a study of cytomegalovirus exposure and HLA in healthy donors. Across the whole study: The roughly 120 validation repertoires used the same platform as the 550 to 850 first-cohort repertoires (as reported by a later analysis). Study-level findings and limits: Subsequent analysis of the 110 or so validation repertoires found a tendency for first-cohort TCR clusters to co-occur. Listed as cytomegalovirus-associated were 150 to 200 TCR beta chains.

The donors belonged to the approximately 120-subject validation cohort, separate from the approximately 700-subject first cohort. This CDR3 has 15 residues. V was trimmed by 5 bases and J by 4 bases, leaving 15 bases between them. Germline V CDR1 and CDR2: PRHDT, FYEKMQ (reference sequence). This TCR was recovered from a man aged 18 to 29 in good health and CMV-seronegative. The J gene is TRBJ1-3, the V gene TRBV13; D is unclear. Input material: PBMCs. The chain's CDR3 is CASSPFIEQGNTIYF. The DNA of the CDR3 is TGTGCCAGCAGCCCATTTATTGAACAGGGAAACACCATATATTTT.